The 22 T cell receptor beta chains reported below all come from one sample, sequenced in a study of human T cells and chemical hapten exposure. Time point given: patch test 1, 2 weeks after DPC sensitization. Noted treatment: therapeutic diphenylcyclopropenone sensitization with weekly scalp DPC. Each CDR3 protein is one row after TCRdb ran MiXCR on the RACE reads. The sample holds 340,000 or so distinct CDR3 sequences; under 8% are singletons and the top ten take roughly 8%. Sequenced here: whole blood, sampled in connection with sensitization to the hapten diphenylcyclopropenone (DPC). These receptors were obtained from a woman under 30 with alopecia areata. Some clones in this sample may be carry-over from other donors' samples.

This clonotype was counted only a few times. This sequence joins TRBV7-9 and TRBJ1-4; no clear D gene. The CDR3 has 14 amino acids. Trimming took 5 bases from V and 4 from J, leaving 11 bases between them. Germline loops: CDR1 SEHNR, CDR2 FQNEAQ (reference sequence). The CDR3 DNA sequence: TGTGCCAGCAGCAACCCCGCCAGTAATGAAAAACTGTTTTTT. Encoded protein: CASSNPASNEKLFF.

The rearrangement joins TRBV20-1 to TRBJ2-1; 8 positions agree with TRBD1. The CDR3 is 18 residues long. The germline gives CDR1 DFQATT, CDR2 SNEGSKA (reference sequence). V dropped 1 base and J dropped 7; count of bases not matched to a gene: 18. CDR3 bases: TGCAGTGCTAGAGCCTTGTCTGGTCCAGGGGGCTTGGATAATGAGCAGTTCTTC. It codes for CSARALSGPGGLDNEQFF.

This clonotype came up many times. The V gene is TRBV11-2, the J gene TRBJ1-1; possibly TRBD1 for D (6 bases). From germline, CDR1 is SGHAT and CDR2 FQNNGV. V was shortened by 0 bases and J by 10 bases, with 21 bases between the two germline ends. The CDR3 totals 16 residues. The CDR3 sequence is CASSLDGGYPPRAAFF. In DNA form, the CDR3 reads TGTGCCAGCAGCTTAGATGGGGGCTACCCCCCTAGAGCAGCTTTCTTT.

This clonotype showed up just a few times. V is TRBV27 and J is TRBJ1-5, with TRBD1 matching 9 bases. The junction had 17 bases not matched to a gene; V was cut back by 5 bases and J by 12 bases. This CDR3 is 16 amino acids long. Per the germline V gene, CDR1 is MNHEY and CDR2 is SMNVEV (reference sequence). This chain's CDR3 is CASSNAGTGLSLNQHF. CDR3 DNA: TGTGCCAGCAGTAACGCTGGGACAGGGCTTTCTTTAAACCAGCATTTT.

At least ten counts were recorded for this clonotype. The CDR3 nucleotides are TGTGCCACCAGCAGAATAAGCTCCTATAATTCACCCCTCCACTTT. Its translation: CATSRISSYNSPLHF. J is TRBJ1-6 and V is TRBV15; no firm D call. CDR3 size: 15 residues. V lost 2 bases, J lost 0 bases, and 5 bases lay in between. Germline V CDR1 and CDR2: LNHNV, YYDKDF (reference sequence).

The V gene is TRBV5-1, the J gene TRBJ2-1; possibly TRBD1 for D (6 bases). The ends were cut back, 0 bases at V and 4 bases at J, with 8 bases in the middle. Germline CDR1 SGHRS, CDR2 YFSETQ. The CDR3 sequence is 14 residues long. The CDR3 sequence is CASSLVTGYNEQFF. The DNA for the CDR3 is TGCGCCAGCAGCTTGGTCACAGGGTACAATGAGCAGTTCTTC.

This clonotype has a count of ten or more. The chain links TRBV6-1 to TRBJ1-6; D is unclear. The CDR3 extends over 11 amino acids. The V end was cut by 6 bases, the J end by 7 bases, with 4 bases between. Per germline, CDR1 MNHNS and CDR2 SASEGT. The CDR3 DNA sequence: TGTGCCAGCAGCGTCAATTCACCCCTCCACTTT. Translated: CASSVNSPLHF.

The chain is built from TRBV6-1 and TRBJ1-4; weak D call: TRBD1 (5 bases). V was shortened by 5 bases and J by 3 bases, with 10 bases between the two germline ends. This CDR3 is built from 14 residues. Germline-derived CDR1 and CDR2 are MNHNS and SASEGT. CDR3 coding DNA: TGTGCCAGCAGTCGCGGCAGGGCTAATGAAAAACTGTTTTTT. Its protein product is CASSRGRANEKLFF.

This chain connects TRBV5-1 to TRBJ1-1; 8 bases are shared with TRBD1. The CDR3 sequence is 14 residues long. Looked up from germline, CDR1 is SGHRS and CDR2 is YFSETQ. V shed 3 bases, J shed 4 bases, and the junction held 5 bases outside the gene matches. The CDR3 bases are TGCGCCAGCAGCTCGACAGGGGAGGGCACTGAAGCTTTCTTT. Translation: CASSSTGEGTEAFF.

The CDR3 DNA sequence: TGTGCCAGCAGCCGAGAAGGTGGAGCGGAGGGTACGCAGTATTTT. It is translated as CASSREGGAEGTQYF. The chain uses TRBV4-2 and TRBJ2-3; possibly TRBD2 for D (6 bases). The CDR3 runs 15 residues. Germline CDR1 reads LGHNA; CDR2 reads YNFKEQ. V lost 4 bases and J lost 8, with 19 bases in between.

The rearrangement links TRBV28 to TRBJ1-2, with D possibly matching TRBD1 (5 bases). The germline V gene encodes CDR1 MDHEN and CDR2 SYDVKM. The CDR3 contains 15 residues. Trimming took 5 bases from V and 10 from J, leaving 23 bases between them. CDR3 loop: CASSTGTLSSGFYTF. The CDR3 nucleotides are TGTGCCAGCAGTACTGGGACCCTTTCGTCAGGGTTCTACACCTTC.

This sequence joins TRBV7-9 and TRBJ2-2; D not certain. The germline V gene encodes CDR1 SEHNR and CDR2 FQNEAQ (reference sequence). V lost 5 bases to trimming and J lost 0 bases, with 10 bases between them. The CDR3 length is 15 residues. CDR3 DNA: TGTGCCAGCAGCAACGGACGGACGAACACCGGGGAGCTGTTTTTT. Translating gives CASSNGRTNTGELFF.

This clonotype was seen at least ten times. V and J are TRBV12-3 or TRBV12-4 and TRBJ1-1, with unresolved D. V gave up 5 bases and J gave up 6 bases, with 10 bases separating them. The CDR3 contains 12 residues. The CDR3 DNA sequence: TGTGCCAGCAGTCCAAGCGCAGCTGAAGCTTTCTTT. Encoded protein: CASSPSAAEAFF.

This clonotype was recorded many times. Written as DNA, the CDR3 is TGCGCCAGCAGCTTGGCCCCGACTAGCGGGGGGGCCGGGAGAGATACGCAGTATTTT. This gives the protein CASSLAPTSGGAGRDTQYF. The V and J genes are TRBV5-1 and TRBJ2-3; 14 bases line up with TRBD2. The V gene end was trimmed by 0 bases and the J gene end by 5 bases; junction bases not matched to a gene: 11. CDR3 length: 19 residues. Germline V gene sequence: CDR1 SGHRS, CDR2 YFSETQ.

The V and J genes are TRBV20-1 and TRBJ1-1; D may be TRBD1 (5 bases). This CDR3 spans 13 amino acids. Germline V CDR1 and CDR2: DFQATT, SNEGSKA (reference sequence). Trimming cost V 3 bases and J 11 bases, with 19 bases left between them. CDR3 in amino acids: CSARERQTVKAFF. In DNA form, the CDR3 reads TGCAGTGCTAGGGAACGACAGACCGTAAAGGCTTTCTTT.

The table lists this clonotype with a few counts. The chain combines TRBV7-9 with TRBJ2-1; 7 nucleotides match TRBD1. The germline gives CDR1 SEHNR, CDR2 FQNEAQ (reference sequence). J was trimmed by 4 bases and V by 5 bases; bases with no gene match: 8. CDR3 length equals 15 residues. The DNA for the CDR3 is TGTGCCAGCAGCGCATCCGGGACAGTATACAATGAGCAGTTCTTC. It codes for CASSASGTVYNEQFF.

The chain combines TRBV10-3 with TRBJ2-7; TRBD2 might be the D (6 bases). This CDR3 spans 14 amino acids. The germline gives CDR1 ENHRY, CDR2 SYGVKD. Deletions cut 3 bases from V and 5 bases from J, with 14 bases between. CDR3 loop: CAISDLSRGNEQYF. The CDR3 nucleotides are TGTGCCATCAGTGACCTTTCTCGGGGGAACGAGCAGTACTTC.

This clonotype was seen a handful of times. The J gene is TRBJ2-3, the V gene TRBV20-1; D is perhaps TRBD2 (5 bases). Germline V lookup: CDR1 DFQATT, CDR2 SNEGSKA (reference sequence). This CDR3 region has 15 residues. Trimming cost V 0 bases and J 6 bases, with 16 bases left between them. This chain's CDR3 is CSARDGGGTPDTQYF. CDR3 sequence (DNA): TGCAGTGCTAGAGATGGTGGAGGAACCCCCGATACGCAGTATTTT.

The V and J genes are TRBV4-3 and TRBJ2-1, with D perhaps matching TRBD1 (5 bases). CDR1 and CDR2 from the germline V gene are LGHNA and YSLEER. The CDR3 length is 17 residues. The V end was cut by 0 bases, the J end by 5 bases, with 17 bases between. The CDR3 here is CASSQDLGTGTDNEQFF. DNA of the CDR3: TGCGCCAGCAGCCAAGATCTTGGTACAGGAACTGACAATGAGCAGTTCTTC.

This clonotype has a count of ten or more. This chain links TRBV5-1 with TRBJ2-3; no firm D call. Germline-derived CDR1 and CDR2 are SGHRS and YFSETQ. This CDR3 contains 15 residues. Between the trimmed V and J ends, which lost 1 base and 5 bases, there was a span of 14 bases. DNA for the CDR3: TGCGCCAGCAGCTTGAGGCAGGTCCCTCGAGATACGCAGTATTTT. Protein product: CASSLRQVPRDTQYF.

The V and J genes are TRBV12-3 or TRBV12-4 and TRBJ2-5; 11 positions agree with TRBD2. V trimming: 6 bases; J trimming: 2 bases; junction bases outside the gene matches: 8. The CDR3 totals 16 residues. CDR3 sequence reads: CASSSSGGPKQETQYF. For the CDR3, the DNA is TGTGCCAGCAGCTCTAGCGGGGGGCCGAAACAAGAGACCCAGTACTTC.

The table lists this clonotype with many counts. The V and J genes are TRBV6-2 or TRBV6-3 and TRBJ2-1, with D possibly being TRBD2 (5 bases). The germline V gene encodes CDR1 MNHEY and CDR2 SVGEGT. Trimming pared 2 bases from V and 3 bases from J, leaving 5 bases between. This CDR3 has 13 amino acids. The CDR3 reads CASSYRDYNEQFF. In nucleotides, the CDR3 is TGTGCCAGCAGTTACCGGGACTACAATGAGCAGTTCTTC.